A selection of T cell receptor beta chains follows, all from one sample in a study of blood T cells in healthy people across ages. TCRdb independently ran MiXCR on the 5' RACE reads; one entry per CDR3 protein. This table holds fewer than 2 million distinct CDR3 sequences, more than 35% found once. The sample taken for sequencing was blood. Receptors originate from a human donor in good health. Each CDR3 is given with its conserved first and last residue. Each record gives: J gene, clone size, V gene, D gene, CDR3 DNA, CDR3 protein. The D gene is left open where the match is weak. The size field is filled for only some rows; it gives once, few, many or a size class.

J: TRBJ2-3; size: NA; V: TRBV20-1; D: NA; DNA: TGCAGTGCCCCCGGGGTCACAGATACGCAGTATTTT; CDR3: CSAPGVTDTQYF
J: TRBJ2-1; size: NA; V: TRBV7-2; D: TRBD2; DNA: TGTGCCAGCAGCTTGGGAGTAGCGGGGGGAGGCAATGAGCAGTTCTTC; CDR3: CASSLGVAGGGNEQFF
J: TRBJ1-1; size: NA; V: TRBV7-9; D: NA; DNA: TGTGCCAGCAGCCAAAATTTATTCTCCCGGGGCACTGAAGCTTTCTTT; CDR3: CASSQNLFSRGTEAFF
J: TRBJ2-7; size: NA; V: TRBV28; D: TRBD2; DNA: TGTGCCAGCAGTTCAAACGGGGGGGCTTACGAGCAGTACTTC; CDR3: CASSSNGGAYEQYF
J: TRBJ2-7; size: NA; V: TRBV4-3; D: NA; DNA: TGCGCCAGCAGCCAGGGCTGGGGGCCTAGGGGCTACGAGCAGTACTTC; CDR3: CASSQGWGPRGYEQYF
J: TRBJ2-3; size: NA; V: TRBV7-2; D: TRBD2; DNA: TGTGCCAGCAGCCTTAGCGGGGGGGGAGAAGATACGCAGTATTTT; CDR3: CASSLSGGGEDTQYF
J: TRBJ2-6; size: NA; V: TRBV9; D: NA; DNA: TGTGCCAGCAGCGTCCCTGGGGCCAACGTCCCGACTTTC; CDR3: CASSVPGANVPTF
J: TRBJ2-7; size: few; V: TRBV20-1; D: NA; DNA: TGCAGTGCTAGGCCAAGAAGATACGAGCAGTACTTC; CDR3: CSARPRRYEQYF
J: TRBJ2-7; size: once; V: TRBV13; D: TRBD1; DNA: TGTGCCGGCAGTGCGGACGGACAGGGGACCTACGAGCAGTACTTC; CDR3: CAGSADGQGTYEQYF
J: TRBJ1-2; size: few; V: TRBV20-1; D: NA; DNA: TGCAGTGCTAGAGATCAATCCCCCTCCGGGGCTAGTCAAGGCTACACCTTC; CDR3: CSARDQSPSGASQGYTF
J: TRBJ2-6; size: NA; V: TRBV6-1; D: NA; DNA: TGTGCCAGCACGCCGGACTACTCTGGGGCCAACGTCCGGACTTTC; CDR3: CASTPDYSGANVRTF
J: TRBJ2-2; size: NA; V: TRBV15; D: TRBD2; DNA: TGTGCCACCAGCACAATAGCGGGAGAGGAGCTGTTTTTT; CDR3: CATSTIAGEELFF
J: TRBJ1-4; size: NA; V: TRBV7-2; D: NA; DNA: TGTGCCAGCAGCACCTGGGCGATGGTGAATGAAGAACTGTTTTTT; CDR3: CASSTWAMVNEELFF
J: TRBJ1-2; size: NA; V: TRBV12-3/TRBV12-4; D: NA; DNA: TGTGCCAGCAGTCCCACCCCAACAGGGATGGCCCATGGCTACACCTTC; CDR3: CASSPTPTGMAHGYTF
J: TRBJ2-5; size: NA; V: TRBV4-2; D: TRBD2; DNA: TGTGCCAGCAGCCAAGACGGCAGCGGGGCGTACCAAGAGACCCAGTACTTC; CDR3: CASSQDGSGAYQETQYF
J: TRBJ2-3; size: NA; V: TRBV4-3; D: NA; DNA: TGCGCCAGCAGCCAATCCTTAGCGCGGACAGTGACAGATACGCAGTATTTT; CDR3: CASSQSLARTVTDTQYF
J: TRBJ2-1; size: few; V: TRBV18; D: TRBD2; DNA: TGTGCCAGCTCACCAGGAGGACTAGCGGGGGTGTACAATGAGCAGTTCTTC; CDR3: CASSPGGLAGVYNEQFF
J: TRBJ2-3; size: many; V: TRBV7-9; D: NA; DNA: TGTGCCAGCAGCCCGGATTCAGATACGCAGTATTTT; CDR3: CASSPDSDTQYF
J: TRBJ2-1; size: few; V: TRBV4-3; D: TRBD1; DNA: TGCGCCAGCAGCCAAGATGCCCCAAGGACAGGGGAAGGCAATGAGCAGTTCTTC; CDR3: CASSQDAPRTGEGNEQFF
J: TRBJ2-5; size: few; V: TRBV7-2; D: NA; DNA: TGTGCCAGCAGAATAGGGGTAGCGGTACAAGAGACCCAGTACTTC; CDR3: CASRIGVAVQETQYF
J: TRBJ2-3; size: NA; V: TRBV6-1; D: NA; DNA: TGTGCCAGCAGTGAACACGCGGGCACAGATACGCAGTATTTT; CDR3: CASSEHAGTDTQYF
J: TRBJ2-1; size: NA; V: TRBV7-9; D: NA; DNA: TGTGCCAGCAGCCCGAGGGGGATCAATGAGCAGTTCTTC; CDR3: CASSPRGINEQFF
J: TRBJ1-4; size: NA; V: TRBV18; D: NA; DNA: TGTGCCAGCTCACCACCGGGTTCCAGGACTAATGAAAAACTGTTTTTT; CDR3: CASSPPGSRTNEKLFF
J: TRBJ2-5; size: few; V: TRBV7-2; D: NA; DNA: TGTGCCAGCAGCTTAGGGAGAGAAGAGAAAACCCAGTACTTC; CDR3: CASSLGREEKTQYF
J: TRBJ2-1; size: few; V: TRBV3-1; D: TRBD2; DNA: TGTGCCAGCAGCCTCGGGACTAGCTATTACAATGAGCAGTTCTTC; CDR3: CASSLGTSYYNEQFF
J: TRBJ2-7; size: NA; V: TRBV3-1; D: TRBD1; DNA: TGTGCCAGCAGCCCGGGACAGACGAGCCTCAGAAGCTCCTACGAGCAGTACTTC; CDR3: CASSPGQTSLRSSYEQYF
J: TRBJ2-1; size: NA; V: TRBV7-9; D: NA; DNA: TGTGCCAGCAGCTTAGCTCCTCATTCACGGGGGATTGAGCAGTTCTTC; CDR3: CASSLAPHSRGIEQFF
J: TRBJ2-3; size: few; V: TRBV5-1; D: NA; DNA: TGCGCCAGCAGTATCCTGCCCACAGATACGCAGTATTTT; CDR3: CASSILPTDTQYF
J: TRBJ2-3; size: few; V: TRBV5-1; D: NA; DNA: TGCGCCAGCAGCCCAGAATTTTCAGGCGATACGCAGTATTTT; CDR3: CASSPEFSGDTQYF
J: TRBJ1-1; size: NA; V: TRBV6-6; D: NA; DNA: TGTGCCAGCATGTTCGTAGGGAACACTGAAGCTTTCTTT; CDR3: CASMFVGNTEAFF
J: TRBJ1-2; size: NA; V: TRBV7-2; D: NA; DNA: TGTGCCAGCAGCTTTGGTGGGGCAGTTGGCTACACCTTC; CDR3: CASSFGGAVGYTF